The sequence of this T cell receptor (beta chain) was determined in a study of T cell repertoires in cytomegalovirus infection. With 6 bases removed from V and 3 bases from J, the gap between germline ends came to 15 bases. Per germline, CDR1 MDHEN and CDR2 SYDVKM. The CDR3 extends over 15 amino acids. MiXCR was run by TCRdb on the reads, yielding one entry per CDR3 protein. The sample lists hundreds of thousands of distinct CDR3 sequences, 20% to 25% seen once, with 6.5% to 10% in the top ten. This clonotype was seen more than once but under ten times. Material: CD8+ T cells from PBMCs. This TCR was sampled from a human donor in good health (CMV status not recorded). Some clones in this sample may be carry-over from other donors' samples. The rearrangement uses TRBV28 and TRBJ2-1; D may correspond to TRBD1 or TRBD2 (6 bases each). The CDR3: CASSPGGRIYNEQFF. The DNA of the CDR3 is TGTGCCAGCAGCCCTGGGGGGCGAATCTACAATGAGCAGTTCTTC.